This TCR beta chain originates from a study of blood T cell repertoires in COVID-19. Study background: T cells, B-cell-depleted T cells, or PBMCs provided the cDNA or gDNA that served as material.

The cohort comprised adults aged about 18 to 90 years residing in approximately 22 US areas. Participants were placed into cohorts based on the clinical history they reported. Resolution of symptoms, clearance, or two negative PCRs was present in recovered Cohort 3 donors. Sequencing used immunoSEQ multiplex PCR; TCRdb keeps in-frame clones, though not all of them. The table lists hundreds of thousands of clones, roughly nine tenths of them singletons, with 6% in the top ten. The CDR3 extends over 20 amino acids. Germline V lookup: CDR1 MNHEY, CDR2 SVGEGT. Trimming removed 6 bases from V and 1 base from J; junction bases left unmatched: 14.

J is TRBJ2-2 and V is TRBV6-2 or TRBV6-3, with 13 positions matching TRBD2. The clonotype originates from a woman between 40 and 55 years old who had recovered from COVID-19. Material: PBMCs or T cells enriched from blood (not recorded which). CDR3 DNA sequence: TGTGCCAGCAGCCCCACCGGAGGACTAGCGGGAGCTGGGAACACCGGGGAGCTGTTTTTT. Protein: CASSPTGGLAGAGNTGELFF.